This T cell receptor beta chain was found in a study of T cells in Graves' hyperthyroidism and ophthalmopathy. Points from the study as a whole: It was a median around 6 months before onset that the model predicted ophthalmopathy.

What was amplified from RNA transcripts were TCR beta CDR3 regions. HTBI primers drove first-round RT-PCR of the TCR CDR3. TCRdb reanalysed the multiplex PCR reads using MiXCR and keeps one entry per CDR3 protein. This table has roughly 720,000 distinct CDR3 sequences, approximately 15% appearing once. This clonotype has at least ten counts. Its antigen is not known. The CDR3 is 16 amino acids. Per the germline V gene, CDR1 is LNHDA and CDR2 is SQIVND (reference sequence). The ends were cut back, 4 bases at V and 0 bases at J, with 13 bases in the middle. The V gene is TRBV19, the J gene TRBJ1-3, with D possibly being TRBD1 (5 bases). The TCR sequence derives from a man aged 50-59 years with Graves' hyperthyroidism. Sequencing was carried out using blood. In nucleotides, the CDR3 is TGTGCCAGTAGTAAATCGGGACTGCACTCTGGAAACACCATATATTTT. This codes for CASSKSGLHSGNTIYF.